A selection of T cell receptor beta chains follows, all from one sample in a study of blood T cells in healthy people across ages. MiXCR, run by TCRdb on the 5' RACE reads, gives a single entry per CDR3 protein. This sample yields approximately 800,000 distinct CDR3 sequences, of which about a quarter are seen a single time; over 2.5% belongs to the top ten. These data were likewise used in another study, on T cells of mothers and their children.

Sequenced: blood. These receptors all stem from a boy younger than 18 in good health. Both conserved end residues are part of each CDR3. A D gene is named only where the DNA matches it firmly. Size is omitted from some rows. Given values are once, few, many or a class for expanded clones.

length: 12
J: TRBJ1-2
size: .
V: TRBV29-1
D: .
DNA: TGCAGCGTTGAAATGAGGGAGGGTGGCTACACCTTC
CDR3: CSVEMREGGYTF

length: 14
J: TRBJ1-4
size: few
V: TRBV29-1
D: .
DNA: TGCAGCGATGAAGTGCGACAGGTTGGGGGGAAACTGTTTTTT
CDR3: CSDEVRQVGGKLFF

length: 15
J: TRBJ2-5
size: many
V: TRBV11-2
D: TRBD1
DNA: TGTGCCAGCAGCACAGGACAGGGGGCGGGGGAGACCCAGTACTTC
CDR3: CASSTGQGAGETQYF

length: 13
J: TRBJ2-7
size: .
V: TRBV28
D: TRBD1
DNA: TGTGCCAGCCTTAGTTACGAGACAGGGAGGCAGTACTTC
CDR3: CASLSYETGRQYF

length: 13
J: TRBJ2-5
size: few
V: TRBV7-9
D: TRBD1
DNA: TGTGCCAGCAGCCGGGACAGCGGAGAGACCCAGTACTTC
CDR3: CASSRDSGETQYF

length: 16
J: TRBJ2-5
size: .
V: TRBV5-1
D: TRBD2
DNA: TGCGCCAGCACCTCGGGAGCGGGGCATCCACAAGAGACCCAGTACTTC
CDR3: CASTSGAGHPQETQYF

length: 13
J: TRBJ1-2
size: .
V: TRBV5-1
D: .
DNA: TGCGCCAGCAGTGGGGGAAGGAGCTATGGCTACACCTTC
CDR3: CASSGGRSYGYTF

length: 13
J: TRBJ1-1
size: .
V: TRBV12-3/TRBV12-4
D: TRBD1
DNA: TGTGCCAGCAGCCTAAGGGACAGGGAAGAAGCTTTCTTT
CDR3: CASSLRDREEAFF

length: 16
J: TRBJ2-7
size: few
V: TRBV2
D: .
DNA: TGTGCCAGCAGTCCCCCTAGGTACGGAACTAACTACGAGCAGTACTTC
CDR3: CASSPPRYGTNYEQYF

length: 15
J: TRBJ1-6
size: .
V: TRBV7-9
D: TRBD1
DNA: TGTGCCAGCAGCAGACAGGGGGCCAGCAATTCACCCCTCCACTTT
CDR3: CASSRQGASNSPLHF

length: 16
J: TRBJ1-1
size: few
V: TRBV7-3
D: .
DNA: TGTGCCAGCAGCTCCTCGGGCAGTCAGATGAACACTGAAGCTTTCTTT
CDR3: CASSSSGSQMNTEAFF

length: 15
J: TRBJ2-5
size: .
V: TRBV7-2
D: TRBD2
DNA: TGTGCCAGCAGATTTCTAGCGGGGGTACAAGAGACCCAGTACTTC
CDR3: CASRFLAGVQETQYF

length: 12
J: TRBJ2-1
size: .
V: TRBV14
D: TRBD1
DNA: TGTGCCAGCAGCTACTCCGGGACAGGGGTTTTCTTC
CDR3: CASSYSGTGVFF

length: 14
J: TRBJ2-5
size: few
V: TRBV5-1
D: .
DNA: TGCGCCAGCAGCTTGCGTTGGGCCCAAGAGACCCAGTACTTC
CDR3: CASSLRWAQETQYF

length: 13
J: TRBJ1-6
size: .
V: TRBV4-1
D: .
DNA: TGCGCCAGCAGCCAAGAAAGGGGATTTCCCCTCCACTTT
CDR3: CASSQERGFPLHF

length: 14
J: TRBJ1-2
size: .
V: TRBV5-1
D: TRBD1
DNA: TGCGCCAGCAGCGCCCAGGGACAGGACTATGGCTACACCTTC
CDR3: CASSAQGQDYGYTF

length: 19
J: TRBJ2-2
size: .
V: TRBV5-1
D: TRBD1
DNA: TGCGCCAGCAGCCTGGACCCGGGACAGGGGGCCATTCTGACCAGGGAGCTGTTTTTT
CDR3: CASSLDPGQGAILTRELFF

length: 15
J: TRBJ1-5
size: .
V: TRBV20-1
D: TRBD1
DNA: TGCAGTGCTAGTTCCGGACAGGGGGCTTATCAGCCCCAGCATTTT
CDR3: CSASSGQGAYQPQHF

length: 13
J: TRBJ1-2
size: few
V: TRBV27
D: .
DNA: TGTGCCAGCAGTTTATCTCAGGGTGGAGGCTACACCTTC
CDR3: CASSLSQGGGYTF

length: 14
J: TRBJ2-5
size: few
V: TRBV20-1
D: TRBD1
DNA: TGCAGTGCCCCGACAGGGGGTTGGGGAGAGACCCAGTACTTC
CDR3: CSAPTGGWGETQYF

length: 16
J: TRBJ2-4
size: once
V: TRBV21-1
D: .
DNA: TGTGCCAGCAGCAATGAGGAGGCCAAGGTCAAAAACATTCAGTACTTC
CDR3: CASSNEEAKVKNIQYF

length: 14
J: TRBJ2-5
size: few
V: TRBV7-8
D: TRBD2
DNA: TGTGCCAGCAGTGAATATAGCGGGGCGGAGACCCAGTACTTC
CDR3: CASSEYSGAETQYF

length: 13
J: TRBJ1-5
size: few
V: TRBV2
D: .
DNA: TGTGCCAGCACACGGGGCGTAGATCAGCCCCAGCATTTT
CDR3: CASTRGVDQPQHF

length: 16
J: TRBJ2-7
size: few
V: TRBV7-2
D: TRBD2
DNA: TGTGCCAGCAGCTTAGGCTGGGGCGGGGGGGCCTACGAGCAGTACTTC
CDR3: CASSLGWGGGAYEQYF

length: 18
J: TRBJ2-3
size: few
V: TRBV6-1
D: TRBD1
DNA: TGTGCCAGCACCGGGACAGGGGGCTTGGACCCCCGCGCAGATACGCAGTATTTT
CDR3: CASTGTGGLDPRADTQYF

length: 16
J: TRBJ1-1
size: .
V: TRBV5-1
D: .
DNA: TGCGCCAGCAGCTTGGGGGTCCAAGGACCGAACACTGAAGCTTTCTTT
CDR3: CASSLGVQGPNTEAFF

length: 11
J: TRBJ1-2
size: few
V: TRBV28
D: .
DNA: TGTGCCAGCAGTTGGGGGGATGGCTACACCTTC
CDR3: CASSWGDGYTF

length: 14
J: TRBJ2-7
size: few
V: TRBV24-1
D: .
DNA: TGTGCCACCAGTGATTTAGGGGCAGGGAAGGAGCAGTACTTC
CDR3: CATSDLGAGKEQYF

length: 13
J: TRBJ2-7
size: .
V: TRBV29-1
D: .
DNA: TGCAGCGTTTACCTAGCTTTATCCTACGAGCAGTACTTC
CDR3: CSVYLALSYEQYF

length: 16
J: TRBJ2-5
size: few
V: TRBV7-9
D: .
DNA: TGTGCCAGCAGCTCGGTGCGTGGAGGGGGCGCGGAGACCCAGTACTTC
CDR3: CASSSVRGGGAETQYF

length: 16
J: TRBJ2-7
size: .
V: TRBV29-1
D: TRBD1
DNA: TGCAGCGTTATTCAGGGCCGACAGGGCCTGTCCTACGAGCAGTACTTC
CDR3: CSVIQGRQGLSYEQYF

length: 17
J: TRBJ2-5
size: few
V: TRBV29-1
D: .
DNA: TGCAGCGTTGTTCCGCAAGGGGGGGCCCCCTACCAAGAGACCCAGTACTTC
CDR3: CSVVPQGGAPYQETQYF

length: 13
J: TRBJ1-5
size: many
V: TRBV27
D: .
DNA: TGTGCCAGCAGTCCCCGGGGCAATCAGCCCCAGCATTTT
CDR3: CASSPRGNQPQHF

length: 14
J: TRBJ2-7
size: .
V: TRBV7-8
D: TRBD1
DNA: TGTGCCAGCAGCTTCGGGACAGTTGACTACGAGCAGTACTTC
CDR3: CASSFGTVDYEQYF

length: 14
J: TRBJ2-5
size: few
V: TRBV20-1
D: .
DNA: TGCAGTGCCCCGAAGATCGGGCACCAAGAGACCCAGTACTTC
CDR3: CSAPKIGHQETQYF

length: 15
J: TRBJ2-7
size: .
V: TRBV14
D: TRBD1
DNA: TGTGCCAGCAGCCGGGGGACAGGGAGATTCTACGAGCAGTACTTC
CDR3: CASSRGTGRFYEQYF

length: 15
J: TRBJ1-4
size: .
V: TRBV20-1
D: .
DNA: TGCAGTGCTGGCGGGGGGGAAGTAGGGAATGAAAAACTGTTTTTT
CDR3: CSAGGGEVGNEKLFF

length: 15
J: TRBJ2-7
size: .
V: TRBV9
D: .
DNA: TGTGCCAGCAGCGTAGGTTGGCTAGCTGCCTACGAGCAGTACTTC
CDR3: CASSVGWLAAYEQYF

length: 14
J: TRBJ1-2
size: .
V: TRBV28
D: TRBD1
DNA: TGTGTCAGCAGAATTCAAGGGACAGGCTATGGCTACACCTTC
CDR3: CVSRIQGTGYGYTF

length: 16
J: TRBJ2-1
size: few
V: TRBV6-1
D: TRBD1
DNA: TGTGCCAGCAGAAGGCCGGCAGGGGGCGCTTCCGATGAGCAGTTCTTC
CDR3: CASRRPAGGASDEQFF

length: 15
J: TRBJ1-1
size: .
V: TRBV20-1
D: TRBD1
DNA: TGCAGTGCCCGGCGAGACAGGGGGAATTCCCCGCTGGCTTTCTTT
CDR3: CSARRDRGNSPLAFF

length: 13
J: TRBJ1-3
size: .
V: TRBV10-2
D: .
DNA: TGCGCCAGCGGACGAGATGGGGCGAACACCATATATTTT
CDR3: CASGRDGANTIYF

length: 15
J: TRBJ1-2
size: .
V: TRBV12-3/TRBV12-4
D: .
DNA: TGTGCCAGCGGTTTACGACGGCCAGGGTTCGGAGGCTACGCCTTC
CDR3: CASGLRRPGFGGYAF

length: 16
J: TRBJ2-3
size: few
V: TRBV5-4
D: .
DNA: TGTGCCAGCAGTACTGCCAGGGGTAGTGGCACAGATACGCAGTATTTT
CDR3: CASSTARGSGTDTQYF

length: 15
J: TRBJ1-1
size: .
V: TRBV6-1
D: TRBD1
DNA: TGTGCCAGCAGTGAAGGGACAGGGGGCATCACTGAAGCTTTCTTT
CDR3: CASSEGTGGITEAFF

length: 16
J: TRBJ1-4
size: .
V: TRBV11-2
D: .
DNA: TGTGCCAGCAGCTTAGGAGCGTCAACAACTAATGAAAAACTGTTTTTT
CDR3: CASSLGASTTNEKLFF

length: 13
J: TRBJ2-7
size: .
V: TRBV5-5
D: TRBD1
DNA: TGTGCCAGCAGCTTTCGACAGGGTCACGAGCAGTACTTC
CDR3: CASSFRQGHEQYF

length: 13
J: TRBJ2-3
size: few
V: TRBV20-1
D: .
DNA: TGCAGTGCTAGAGAGCTCCTAGGGGATACGCAGTATTTT
CDR3: CSARELLGDTQYF

length: 13
J: TRBJ1-2
size: .
V: TRBV29-1
D: .
DNA: TGCAGCGTTTCTCGGGTAGAGAGTTATGGCTACACCTTC
CDR3: CSVSRVESYGYTF

length: 14
J: TRBJ1-4
size: few
V: TRBV14
D: .
DNA: TGTGCCAGCAGCCCCGGGACATTGGGTGAAAAACTGTTTTTT
CDR3: CASSPGTLGEKLFF

length: 13
J: TRBJ2-7
size: few
V: TRBV6-5
D: TRBD2
DNA: TGTGCCAGCAGTCCCTTGGGGGGGGACGAGCAGTACTTC
CDR3: CASSPLGGDEQYF

length: 16
J: TRBJ2-1
size: .
V: TRBV12-5
D: .
DNA: TGTGCTAGTGGTTCCCCAACAGGGCTAGCCTACAATGAGCAGTTCTTC
CDR3: CASGSPTGLAYNEQFF

length: 12
J: TRBJ2-3
size: many
V: TRBV29-1
D: .
DNA: TGCAGCGTTGAACAGCCTGGAGATACGCAGTATTTT
CDR3: CSVEQPGDTQYF

length: 13
J: TRBJ2-1
size: .
V: TRBV11-2
D: .
DNA: TGTGCCAGCAGCTTAGGTTTTCGCGATGAGCAGTTCTTC
CDR3: CASSLGFRDEQFF

length: 15
J: TRBJ1-2
size: few
V: TRBV27
D: .
DNA: TGTGCCAGCAAATCTAGGGCAGACTGGAACTATGGCTACACCTTC
CDR3: CASKSRADWNYGYTF